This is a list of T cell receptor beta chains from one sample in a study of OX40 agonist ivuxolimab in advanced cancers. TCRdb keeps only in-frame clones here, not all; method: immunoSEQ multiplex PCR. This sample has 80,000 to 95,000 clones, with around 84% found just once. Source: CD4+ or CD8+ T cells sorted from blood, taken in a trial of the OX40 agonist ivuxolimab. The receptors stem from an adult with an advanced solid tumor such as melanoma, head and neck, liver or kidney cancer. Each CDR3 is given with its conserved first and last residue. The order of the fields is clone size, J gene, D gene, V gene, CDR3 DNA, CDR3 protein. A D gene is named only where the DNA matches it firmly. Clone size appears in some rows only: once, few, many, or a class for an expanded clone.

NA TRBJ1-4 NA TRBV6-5 TGTGCCTCTATGTCCGAGGAAAAACTGTTTTTT CASMSEEKLFF
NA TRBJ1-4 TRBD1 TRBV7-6 TGTGCCAGCAGCTGGGGGGGGACAGGATCTGAAAAACTGTTTTTT CASSWGGTGSEKLFF
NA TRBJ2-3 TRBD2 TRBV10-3 TGTGCCATCAGACCGGGACTAGCGGGGGAGGGCCCTAGCACAGATACGCAGTATTTT CAIRPGLAGEGPSTDTQYF
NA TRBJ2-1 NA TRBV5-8 TGTGCCAGCAGCTTGGCTCTTTCACCGGGCGCGAAGAATGAGCAGTTCTTC CASSLALSPGAKNEQFF
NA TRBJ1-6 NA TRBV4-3 TGCGCCAGCAGCCATATACAGATTAATTCACCCCTCCACTTT CASSHIQINSPLHF
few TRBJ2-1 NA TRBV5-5 TGTGCCAGCAGCTATCTAGAGGGGTACAATGAGCAGTTCTTC CASSYLEGYNEQFF
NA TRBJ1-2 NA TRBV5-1 TGCGCCAGCAGCTTGCCCAAAGGGCCGGCAAGGAACTATGGCTACACCTTC CASSLPKGPARNYGYTF
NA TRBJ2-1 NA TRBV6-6 TGTGCCAGCAGCCGGGGAGGACAGGACTTCTACAATGAGCAGTTCTTC CASSRGGQDFYNEQFF
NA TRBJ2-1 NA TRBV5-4 TGTGCCAGCAGCCCCGGGACCAATTACAATGAGCAGTTCTTC CASSPGTNYNEQFF
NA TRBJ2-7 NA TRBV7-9 TGTGCCAGCAGCTTAAGGTCCGAGCAGTACTTC CASSLRSEQYF
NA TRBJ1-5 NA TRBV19 TGTGCCAGTAGTCGGGAGAGGGGGCAGCCCCAGCATTTT CASSRERGQPQHF
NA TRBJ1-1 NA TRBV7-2 TGTGCCAGCAGCTTACAGTACGGACGTCACACTGAAGCTTTCTTT CASSLQYGRHTEAFF
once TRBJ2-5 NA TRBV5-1 TGCGCCAGCAGCATTGGGGCTAGCCAAGAGACCCAGTACTTC CASSIGASQETQYF
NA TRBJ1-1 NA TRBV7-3 TGTGCCAGCAGCTTATCCGGGGGGAACACTGAAGCTTTCTTT CASSLSGGNTEAFF
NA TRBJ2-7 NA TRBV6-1 TGTGCCAGCAGGAGTGGAGGGGCGCGACCCGAGCAGTACTTC CASRSGGARPEQYF